Listed below are T cell receptor beta chains from one sample, sequenced in a study of blood T cell repertoires in COVID-19. The assay was immunoSEQ multiplex PCR, and TCRdb's table has in-frame clones only and misses some. The table includes 150,000 to 200,000 clones, nearly 90% detected once. The source material was peripheral blood. The receptor set was obtained from a man in his sixties with active or convalescent COVID-19. The CDR3 runs from the conserved cysteine through the conserved F or W. D genes are given only for firm matches. Not every row has a clone size; where given, it reads once, few, many or a size class.

v_gene: TRBV10-2; d_gene: -; abundance: -; j_gene: TRBJ1-2; CDR3aa: CASSGGIGTNYGYTF; CDR3nt: TGCGCCAGCAGTGGAGGGATTGGGACTAACTATGGCTACACCTTC
v_gene: TRBV7-2; d_gene: -; abundance: -; j_gene: TRBJ2-3; CDR3aa: CASSLIRGKSTDTQYF; CDR3nt: TGTGCCAGCAGCTTAATACGGGGGAAGAGCACAGATACGCAGTATTTT
v_gene: TRBV3-1/TRBV3-2; d_gene: -; abundance: -; j_gene: TRBJ2-5; CDR3aa: CASSQGRGAGGTQYF; CDR3nt: TGTGCCAGCAGCCAAGGACGGGGGGCCGGGGGGACCCAGTACTTC
v_gene: TRBV21-1; d_gene: -; abundance: -; j_gene: TRBJ1-3; CDR3aa: CASSKALLGTGNTIYF; CDR3nt: TGTGCCAGCAGCAAAGCGCTTTTAGGGACAGGAAACACCATATATTTT
v_gene: TRBV12-3/TRBV12-4; d_gene: -; abundance: -; j_gene: TRBJ2-1; CDR3aa: CASSLRGSEQFF; CDR3nt: TGTGCCAGCAGTTTACGAGGTTCTGAGCAGTTCTTC
v_gene: TRBV18; d_gene: TRBD1; abundance: -; j_gene: TRBJ1-4; CDR3aa: CASSPRQGVAEKLFF; CDR3nt: TGTGCCAGCTCACCGCGACAGGGGGTCGCTGAAAAACTGTTTTTT
v_gene: TRBV4-1; d_gene: -; abundance: once; j_gene: TRBJ2-1; CDR3aa: CASSLVIYNEQFF; CDR3nt: TGCGCCAGCAGCCTAGTTATCTACAATGAGCAGTTCTTC
v_gene: TRBV19; d_gene: -; abundance: -; j_gene: TRBJ1-5; CDR3aa: CASSRIGQSNQPQHF; CDR3nt: TGTGCCAGTAGTAGAATAGGACAGTCCAATCAGCCCCAGCATTTT
v_gene: TRBV7-9; d_gene: -; abundance: -; j_gene: TRBJ1-2; CDR3aa: CASSLDGHFYGYTF; CDR3nt: TGTGCCAGCAGCTTAGACGGACACTTCTATGGCTACACCTTC
v_gene: TRBV30; d_gene: -; abundance: -; j_gene: TRBJ2-4; CDR3aa: CAWSRPGGSLEYF; CDR3nt: TGTGCCTGGAGCCGCCCCGGCGGGTCGTTAGAGTACTTC
v_gene: TRBV5-1; d_gene: TRBD2; abundance: -; j_gene: TRBJ2-5; CDR3aa: CASSRTSGQETQYF; CDR3nt: TGCGCCAGCAGCCGGACTAGCGGCCAAGAGACCCAGTACTTC
v_gene: TRBV10-2; d_gene: -; abundance: -; j_gene: TRBJ2-7; CDR3aa: CASSEPYGWGVTSYEQYF; CDR3nt: TGCGCCAGCAGTGAGCCGTACGGGTGGGGGGTAACGTCCTACGAGCAGTACTTC
v_gene: TRBV5-1; d_gene: TRBD1; abundance: -; j_gene: TRBJ1-4; CDR3aa: CASSLGAGGEKLFF; CDR3nt: TGCGCCAGCAGCTTGGGGGCAGGGGGAGAAAAACTGTTTTTT
v_gene: TRBV7-9; d_gene: -; abundance: once; j_gene: TRBJ1-3; CDR3aa: CASSLLLSSSGNTIYF; CDR3nt: TGTGCCAGCAGCCTCCTTTTGTCGAGCTCTGGAAACACCATATATTTT
v_gene: TRBV27; d_gene: TRBD2; abundance: -; j_gene: TRBJ2-5; CDR3aa: CASSTLPGLKETQYF; CDR3nt: TGTGCCAGCAGTACACTCCCGGGACTAAAAGAGACCCAGTACTTC
v_gene: TRBV5-6; d_gene: TRBD2; abundance: -; j_gene: TRBJ2-7; CDR3aa: CASNPGTSHYEQYF; CDR3nt: TGTGCCAGCAACCCCGGGACTAGCCACTACGAGCAGTACTTC
v_gene: TRBV29-1; d_gene: -; abundance: -; j_gene: TRBJ2-7; CDR3aa: CSAVEGEAYEQYF; CDR3nt: TGCAGCGCTGTGGAGGGCGAGGCTTACGAGCAGTACTTC
v_gene: TRBV2; d_gene: TRBD2; abundance: -; j_gene: TRBJ2-1; CDR3aa: CASSWASGVNEQFF; CDR3nt: TGTGCCAGCTCCTGGGCTAGCGGGGTCAATGAGCAGTTCTTC
v_gene: TRBV5-1; d_gene: -; abundance: -; j_gene: TRBJ2-5; CDR3aa: CASSLGQKETQYF; CDR3nt: TGCGCCAGCAGCTTGGGACAGAAAGAGACCCAGTACTTC
v_gene: TRBV24-1; d_gene: TRBD2; abundance: -; j_gene: TRBJ2-3; CDR3aa: CATSGGSSTDTQYF; CDR3nt: TGTGCCACAAGCGGGGGGTCTAGCACAGATACGCAGTATTTT
v_gene: TRBV9; d_gene: TRBD2; abundance: once; j_gene: TRBJ2-1; CDR3aa: CASSVTGTSGGNEQFF; CDR3nt: TGTGCCAGCAGCGTAACCGGGACTAGCGGGGGCAATGAGCAGTTCTTC
v_gene: TRBV4-1; d_gene: -; abundance: -; j_gene: TRBJ1-1; CDR3aa: CASSLEGRENTEAFF; CDR3nt: TGCGCCAGCAGCCTCGAAGGACGGGAGAACACTGAAGCTTTCTTT